Shown below are 27 T cell receptor beta chains from a single sample sequenced in a study of T cells after yellow fever vaccination. TCRdb redid the calling of the 5' RACE reads with MiXCR, one entry per CDR3 protein. The data show just under 600,000 distinct CDR3 sequences, roughly 12% seen once. Sequenced material: PBMCs, taken on the day of the yellow fever booster vaccination. These receptors came from a man younger than 40 who received the YFV17D yellow fever vaccine.

This clonotype was seen at least ten times. J is TRBJ2-3 and V is TRBV12-3 or TRBV12-4, with D possibly matching TRBD1 (6 bases). Deletions cut 8 bases from V and 1 base from J, with 13 bases between. This CDR3 has 14 residues. CDR3 bases: TGTGCCAGCGCCCGGGACACCCGCACAGATACGCAGTATTTT. Translation: CASARDTRTDTQYF.

This clonotype was picked up a small number of times. The chain carries TRBV21-1 and TRBJ2-1. TRBV21-1 is classified as a pseudogene. This CDR3 contains 11 residues. The CDR3 sequence is CARPQECEQFF. The CDR3, as DNA: TGTGCCAGACCCCAGGAATGTGAGCAGTTCTTC.

The gene calls are TRBV9 and TRBJ2-1, with TRBD2 matching 9 bases. The CDR3 runs to 19 residues. V dropped 4 bases and J dropped 4; count of bases not matched to a gene: 18. Germline V lookup: CDR1 SGDLS, CDR2 YYNGEE. The CDR3 spells CASSPPRELAGPLYNEQFF. CDR3 DNA sequence: TGTGCCAGCAGCCCCCCACGAGAACTAGCGGGCCCCCTATACAATGAGCAGTTCTTC.

This clonotype occurred a few times. The V and J genes are TRBV2 and TRBJ2-1; the match to TRBD2 covers 9 bases. After removal of 7 bases from V and 7 bases from J, the junction contained 11 bases not matched to a gene. Germline lookup yields CDR1 SNHLY and CDR2 FYNNEI. The CDR3 is made up of 15 amino acids. The CDR3 reads CASTLEVLAGNEQFF. The CDR3 DNA sequence: TGTGCCAGCACCCTAGAGGTCCTAGCGGGGAATGAGCAGTTCTTC.

This clonotype was counted a few times. This sequence joins TRBV24-1 and TRBJ2-1; TRBD2 agrees at 9 bases. Losses at the gene ends were 3 bases for V and 8 bases for J; bases not matched to a gene: 13. The CDR3 has 17 residues. Germline assignment: CDR1 KGHDR and CDR2 SFDVKD. CDR3 sequence: CATSDGSLAGARYEQFF. For the CDR3, the DNA is TGTGCCACCAGTGATGGGTCCTTAGCGGGAGCGCGTTATGAGCAGTTCTTC.

The rearrangement joins TRBV7-2 to TRBJ2-1, with 8 bases that match TRBD2. This CDR3 has 14 amino acids. The J segment lost 10 bases and the V segment lost 5 bases, leaving 10 bases of the junction unmatched. Germline values: CDR1 SGHTA, CDR2 FQGNSA. CDR3 coding DNA: TGTGCCAGCAGCCCCTTAGCGGGACGGAGGGAGCAGTTCTTC. Translated, it gives CASSPLAGRREQFF.

V usage is TRBV12-3 or TRBV12-4 and J usage is TRBJ1-5, with TRBD1 matching 7 bases. The J segment lost 10 bases and the V segment lost 7 bases, leaving 7 bases of the junction unmatched. This CDR3 comprises 12 residues. The CDR3 spells CASKQQGFPQHF. The CDR3 DNA reads TGTGCCAGCAAACAACAGGGGTTTCCCCAGCATTTT.

The chain links TRBV6-5 to TRBJ1-1; D call uncertain. CDR3 length: 14 residues. Between the trimmed V and J ends, which lost 2 bases and 0 bases, there was a span of 7 bases. CDR1 and CDR2 (germline): MNHEY, SVGAGI. The CDR3 region has the DNA TGTGCCAGCAGTTACGTAAGCCTGAACACTGAAGCTTTCTTT. This codes for CASSYVSLNTEAFF.

This clonotype turned up a few times. V and J are TRBV6-1 and TRBJ2-7; TRBD1 matches 8 bases. The CDR3 is 15 residues long. Germline assignment: CDR1 MNHNS and CDR2 SASEGT. The V and J ends lost 8 bases and 6 bases, in that order; junction bases with no gene match: 15. The CDR3 nucleotides are TGTGCCAGCCAGGACAGGGTTGGCGTCGTGGGCGAGCAGTACTTC. The encoded protein is CASQDRVGVVGEQYF.

The DNA of the CDR3 is TGCAGTGCTAGAGATGGAGGAGGGAACGGCTACGAGCAGTACTTC. Translation: CSARDGGGNGYEQYF. The chain has TRBV20-1 and TRBJ2-7; the D gene is possibly TRBD2 (6 bases). Germline V CDR1 and CDR2: DFQATT, SNEGSKA (reference sequence). This CDR3 is built from 15 residues. V was shortened by 0 bases and J by 3 bases, with 15 bases between the two germline ends.

This clonotype occurred a few times. The rearrangement joins TRBV6-6 to TRBJ2-3, with D hard to call. From germline, CDR1 is MNHNY and CDR2 SVGAGI (reference sequence). The CDR3 runs 12 residues. V lost 6 bases and J lost 5, with 9 bases in between. The CDR3 protein is CASSRQQDTQYF. CDR3 nucleotides: TGTGCCAGCAGCCGCCAACAAGATACGCAGTATTTT.

This clonotype showed up many times. This chain uses TRBV4-2 with TRBJ2-7, with 15 bases fitting TRBD2. Germline loops: CDR1 LGHNA, CDR2 YNFKEQ. The CDR3 runs to 16 residues. The V segment lost 0 bases and the J segment 4 bases; nucleotides outside the gene matches: 1. DNA of the CDR3: TGTGCCAGCAGCCAAGAAGGGACTAGCGGGAGGTACGAGCAGTACTTC. Translating gives CASSQEGTSGRYEQYF.

This chain connects TRBV12-3 or TRBV12-4 to TRBJ1-5; D ambiguous. Trimming took off 5 bases at V and 5 bases at J, with 7 bases between the two ends. CDR3 length: 12 residues. The CDR3 coding sequence is TGTGCCAGCAGTCCGTCCCATCAGCCCCAGCATTTT. It yields the protein CASSPSHQPQHF.

The chain is built from TRBV7-2 and TRBJ1-5; a possible D gene is TRBD1 (5 bases). Trimming removed 5 bases at V and 7 bases at J, with 21 bases between. The germline CDR1 and CDR2 sequences are SGHTA and FQGNSA. There are 16 residues in the CDR3. Here the CDR3 reads CASSPGTPADRQPQHF. The CDR3 region has the DNA TGTGCCAGCAGCCCAGGGACCCCTGCCGATAGGCAGCCCCAGCATTTT.

The table lists this clonotype with many counts. The chain employs TRBV20-1 and TRBJ2-1; D gene unclear. Trimming took 3 bases from V and 6 from J, leaving 3 bases between them. This CDR3 is built from 10 residues. Germline loops: CDR1 DFQATT, CDR2 SNEGSKA (reference sequence). This CDR3 is CSARSNEQFF. The CDR3 bases are TGCAGTGCTAGGTCCAATGAGCAGTTCTTC.

This clonotype was seen only a few times. V gene TRBV5-1 combines with J gene TRBJ1-2; no definite D call. Deletions cut 4 bases from V and 8 bases from J, with 21 bases between. Germline loops: CDR1 SGHRS, CDR2 YFSETQ. This CDR3 is 15 amino acids long. The CDR3 nucleotides read TGCGCCAGCAGCGAAACAGATGCTCATGGGTTGGGCTACACCTTC. Protein: CASSETDAHGLGYTF.

This clonotype was seen a few times. The chain is built from TRBV5-1 and TRBJ2-5; D uncertain. CDR3 length equals 14 residues. Trimming removed 0 bases from V and 4 bases from J, with 10 bases in between. The V gene's germline CDR1 is SGHRS and CDR2 YFSETQ. The CDR3 nucleotides are TGCGCCAGCAGCTTGGCCGCGTCGTCAGAGACCCAGTACTTC. Its translation is CASSLAASSETQYF.

This sequence joins TRBV12-3 or TRBV12-4 and TRBJ2-1, with unresolved D. Trimming shortened V by 7 bases and J by 6 bases, and 10 bases separated the two germline ends. The CDR3 consists of 12 residues. CDR3 coding DNA: TGTGCCAGCACCTACAGCTTCAATGAGCAGTTCTTC. Translated: CASTYSFNEQFF.

This chain connects TRBV7-2 to TRBJ2-2; maybe TRBD1 (6 bases). Per the germline V gene, CDR1 is SGHTA and CDR2 is FQGNSA. Trimming shortened V by 6 bases and J by 7 bases, and 21 bases separated the two germline ends. CDR3 length: 16 amino acids. The CDR3 here is CASRPTPQGKGGELFF. DNA of the CDR3: TGTGCCAGCAGGCCCACACCACAGGGAAAGGGCGGGGAGCTGTTTTTT. Full variable domain (missing parts from reference TRBV7-2 and TRBJ2-2): GAGVSQSPSNKVTEKGKDVELRCDPISGHTALYWYRQSLGQGLEFLIYFQGNSAPDKSGLPSDRFSAERTGGSVSTLTIQRTQQEDSAVYLCASRPTPQGKGGELFFGEGSRLTVL.

The chain couples TRBV3-1 to TRBJ2-1, with 7 positions matching TRBD2. This CDR3 region has 15 residues. V trimming: 5 bases; J trimming: 4 bases; junction bases outside the gene matches: 8. CDR1 LGHDT and CDR2 YNNKEL come from the germline V gene (reference sequence). Written as DNA, the CDR3 is TGTGCCAGCAGCACCATGGCTAGCGGATACAATGAGCAGTTCTTC. This translates into CASSTMASGYNEQFF.

This rearrangement joins TRBV20-1 to TRBJ1-5, with D perhaps matching TRBD1 (6 bases). The CDR3 totals 13 residues. Trimming left V 1 base short and J 2 bases short, with 6 bases between. CDR1 and CDR2 from the germline V gene are DFQATT and SNEGSKA (reference sequence). CDR3: CSARGTGNQPQHF. DNA of the CDR3: TGCAGTGCTAGAGGGACAGGCAATCAGCCCCAGCATTTT.

This clonotype was found a few times. The V gene is TRBV3-1, the J gene TRBJ1-5; TRBD1 matches at 7 bases. The germline V gene encodes CDR1 LGHDT and CDR2 YNNKEL (reference sequence). Trimming at V came to 3 bases and at J to 7 bases, leaving 6 bases not matched to a gene. The CDR3 has 14 amino acids. For the CDR3, the DNA is TGTGCCAGCAGCCAGAGACAGGGAGGCCAGCCCCAGCATTTT. Its translation: CASSQRQGGQPQHF.

This chain connects TRBV10-3 to TRBJ2-2; the D gene is possibly TRBD1 (5 bases). Germline loops: CDR1 ENHRY, CDR2 SYGVKD. CDR3 length: 14 amino acids. V lost 0 bases to trimming and J lost 6 bases, with 8 bases between them. The CDR3 is CAISESGRAGELFF. The CDR3 DNA is TGTGCCATCAGTGAGTCAGGCAGGGCCGGGGAGCTGTTTTTT.

The V call is TRBV5-1, the J call TRBJ2-4; 11 bases line up with TRBD1. J lost 2 bases, V lost 4 bases, and 8 bases had no gene match. Germline V gene sequence: CDR1 SGHRS, CDR2 YFSETQ. The CDR3 has 17 residues. The CDR3 DNA is TGCGCCAGCAGCCTGTTGGACAGGGGGCTGACCAAAAACATTCAGTACTTC. Residues: CASSLLDRGLTKNIQYF.

Of note for this clonotype: One junction end does not reproduce the germline sequence, and a read error may be involved. The J gene is TRBJ2-2, the V gene TRBV30, with D uncertain. This CDR3 region has 17 residues. Germline CDR1 reads GTSNPN; CDR2 reads SVGIG (reference sequence). In nucleotides, the CDR3 is TGTGCCCGGAGAAATCAGCGCAAACTTTCCCTCACCGGGGAGCTGTTTTTT. Protein: CARRNQRKLSLTGELFF.

The sample holds a few counts of this clonotype. The gene calls are TRBV12-3 or TRBV12-4 and TRBJ2-1; 7 bases match TRBD2. The CDR3 totals 16 residues. After removal of 2 bases from V and 6 bases from J, the junction contained 10 bases not matched to a gene. This CDR3 is CASSLFGGRGGNEQFF. The CDR3 DNA reads as TGTGCCAGCAGTTTATTCGGCGGGAGAGGTGGCAATGAGCAGTTCTTC.

The chain recombines TRBV4-3 with TRBJ1-2, with D possibly TRBD1 on 5 matching bases. The germline gives CDR1 LGHNA, CDR2 YSLEER. V gave up 1 base and J gave up 9 bases, with 18 bases separating them. This CDR3 is 15 amino acids long. The chain's CDR3 is CASSQVQTPDSSYTF. CDR3 nucleotides: TGCGCCAGCAGCCAAGTCCAGACCCCAGACAGCAGCTACACCTTC.